This T cell receptor beta chain was captured in a study of beta chain features in type 1 diabetes. Background on the study: Cell yields, gender and age were similar in healthy donors and patients.

Since all of the isolated RNA was reverse transcribed, expressed TCRB transcripts were what got sequenced. The assay was immunoSEQ multiplex PCR, and TCRdb's table has in-frame clones only and misses some. The sample holds a few hundred thousand clones, around a quarter seen once. Study-wide results and caveats: For patients and controls alike, PCR might favor shorter templates to the same degree.

There are a few counts of this clone. Its antigen is not identified. This TCR derives from a man aged 30 to 45 in good health. Sequencing used central memory CD4+ T cells from blood.

The CDR3 nucleotides read TGCAGCGTTGAAGGCGGGGATCCCTACAATGAGCAGTTCTTC. It is translated as CSVEGGDPYNEQFF. The rearrangement links TRBV29-1 to TRBJ2-1, with a possible D match to TRBD2 (6 bases). This CDR3 is built from 14 residues. Germline CDR1 is SQVTM and CDR2 is ANQGSEA. V was pared by 1 base and J by 2 bases, with 9 bases between.